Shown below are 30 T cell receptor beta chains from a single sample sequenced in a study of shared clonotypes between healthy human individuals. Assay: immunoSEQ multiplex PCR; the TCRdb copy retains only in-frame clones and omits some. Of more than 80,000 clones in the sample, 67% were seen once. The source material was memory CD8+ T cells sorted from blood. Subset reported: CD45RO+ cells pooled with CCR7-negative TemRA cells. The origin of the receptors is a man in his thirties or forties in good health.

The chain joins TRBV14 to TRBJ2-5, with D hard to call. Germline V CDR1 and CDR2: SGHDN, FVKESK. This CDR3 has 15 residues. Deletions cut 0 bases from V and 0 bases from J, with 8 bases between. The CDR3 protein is CASSQEPLYQETQYF. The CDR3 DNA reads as TGTGCCAGCAGCCAAGAGCCCCTGTACCAAGAGACCCAGTACTTC. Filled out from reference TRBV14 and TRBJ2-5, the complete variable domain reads EAGVTQFPSHSVIEKGQTVTLRCDPISGHDNLYWYRRVMGKEIKFLLHFVKESKQDESGMPNNRFLAERTGGTYSTLKVQPAELEDSGVYFCASSQEPLYQETQYFGPGTRLLVL.

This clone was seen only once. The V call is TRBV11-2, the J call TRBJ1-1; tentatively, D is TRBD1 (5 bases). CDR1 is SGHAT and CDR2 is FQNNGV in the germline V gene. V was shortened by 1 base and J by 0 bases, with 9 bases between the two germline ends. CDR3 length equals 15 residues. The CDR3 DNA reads TGTGCCAGCAGCTTAGGTAGACAGTTGAACACTGAAGCTTTCTTT. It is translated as CASSLGRQLNTEAFF. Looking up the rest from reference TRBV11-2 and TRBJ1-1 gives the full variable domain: EAGVAQSPRYKIIEKRQSVAFWCNPISGHATLYWYQQILGQGPKLLIQFQNNGVVDDSQLPKDRFSAERLKGVDSTLKIQPAKLEDSAVYLCASSLGRQLNTEAFFGQGTRLTVV.

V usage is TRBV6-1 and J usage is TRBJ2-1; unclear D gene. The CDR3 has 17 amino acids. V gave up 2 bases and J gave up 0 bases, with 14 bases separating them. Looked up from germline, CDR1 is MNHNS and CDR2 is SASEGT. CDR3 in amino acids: CASSESFSGHSYNEQFF. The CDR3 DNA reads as TGTGCCAGCAGTGAATCATTTTCGGGTCACTCCTACAATGAGCAGTTCTTC.

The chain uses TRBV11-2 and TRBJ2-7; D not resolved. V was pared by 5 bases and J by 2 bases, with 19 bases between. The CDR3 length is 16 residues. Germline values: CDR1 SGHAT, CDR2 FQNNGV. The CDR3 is CASSPFQGPKAYEQYF. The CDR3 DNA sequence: TGTGCCAGCAGCCCCTTTCAAGGCCCCAAGGCCTACGAGCAGTACTTC.

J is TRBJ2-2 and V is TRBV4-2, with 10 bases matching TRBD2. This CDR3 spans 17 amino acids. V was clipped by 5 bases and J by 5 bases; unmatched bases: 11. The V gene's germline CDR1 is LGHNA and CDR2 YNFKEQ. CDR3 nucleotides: TGTGCCAGCAGCTTGTACGGACTAGCGGTGGGGACCGGGGAGCTGTTTTTT. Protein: CASSLYGLAVGTGELFF.

CDR3 amino acids: CASSYSGGVNEQFF. The CDR3 nucleotides are TGTGCCAGCAGTTACTCAGGGGGGGTCAATGAGCAGTTCTTC. This sequence joins TRBV6-5 and TRBJ2-1, with D possibly being TRBD2 (7 bases). The CDR3 spans 14 residues. Germline assignment: CDR1 MNHEY and CDR2 SVGAGI. The ends were cut back, 0 bases at V and 6 bases at J, with 9 bases in the middle.

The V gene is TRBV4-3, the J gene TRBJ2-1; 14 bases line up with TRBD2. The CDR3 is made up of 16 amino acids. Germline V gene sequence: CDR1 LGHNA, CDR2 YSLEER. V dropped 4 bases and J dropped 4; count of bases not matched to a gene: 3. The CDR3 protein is CASSPGLAGEYNEQFF. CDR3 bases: TGCGCCAGCAGCCCGGGACTAGCGGGAGAGTACAATGAGCAGTTCTTC.

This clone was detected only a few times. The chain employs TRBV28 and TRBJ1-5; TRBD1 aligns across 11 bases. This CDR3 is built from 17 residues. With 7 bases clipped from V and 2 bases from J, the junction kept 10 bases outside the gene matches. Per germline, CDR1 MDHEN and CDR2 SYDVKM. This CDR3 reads CASTPPGQGVGNQPQHF. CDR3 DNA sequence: TGTGCCAGCACCCCTCCGGGACAGGGGGTGGGCAATCAGCCCCAGCATTTT.

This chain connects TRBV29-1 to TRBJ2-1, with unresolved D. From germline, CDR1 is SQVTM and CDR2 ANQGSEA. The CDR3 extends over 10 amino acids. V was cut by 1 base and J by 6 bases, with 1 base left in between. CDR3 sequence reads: CSVEANEQFF. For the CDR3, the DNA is TGCAGCGTTGAAGCCAATGAGCAGTTCTTC.

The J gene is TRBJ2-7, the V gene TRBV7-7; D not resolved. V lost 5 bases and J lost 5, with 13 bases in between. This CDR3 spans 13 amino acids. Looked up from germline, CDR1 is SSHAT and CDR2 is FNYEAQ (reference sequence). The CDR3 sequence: CASSPVYSDEQYF. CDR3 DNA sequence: TGTGCCAGCAGCCCGGTATATTCTGACGAGCAGTACTTC.

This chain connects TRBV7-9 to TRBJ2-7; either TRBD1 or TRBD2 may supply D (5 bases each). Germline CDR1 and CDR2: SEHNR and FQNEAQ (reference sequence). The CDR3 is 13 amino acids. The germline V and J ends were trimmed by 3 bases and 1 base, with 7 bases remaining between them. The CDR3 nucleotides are TGTGCCAGCAGCTTCGAGGGGTCCTACGAGCAGTACTTC. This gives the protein CASSFEGSYEQYF. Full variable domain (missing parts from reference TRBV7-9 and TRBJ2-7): DTGVSQNPRHKITKRGQNVTFRCDPISEHNRLYWYRQTLGQGPEFLTYFQNEAQLEKSRLLSDRFSAERPKGSFSTLEIQRTEQGDSAMYLCASSFEGSYEQYFGPGTRLTVT.

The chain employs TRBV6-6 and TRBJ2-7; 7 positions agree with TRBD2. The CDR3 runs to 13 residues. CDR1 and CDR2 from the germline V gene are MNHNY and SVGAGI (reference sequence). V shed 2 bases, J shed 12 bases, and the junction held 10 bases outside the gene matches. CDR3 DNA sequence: TGTGCCAGCAGTTACCCGGGCGGAGCGGGGATGTACTTC. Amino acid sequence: CASSYPGGAGMYF.

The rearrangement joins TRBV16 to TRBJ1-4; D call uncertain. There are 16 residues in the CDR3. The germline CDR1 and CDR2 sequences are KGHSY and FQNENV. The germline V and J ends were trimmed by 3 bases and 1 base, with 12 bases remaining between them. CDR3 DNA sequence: TGTGCCAGCAGCCATAACTCGTGGGGAACTAATGAAAAACTGTTTTTT. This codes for CASSHNSWGTNEKLFF.

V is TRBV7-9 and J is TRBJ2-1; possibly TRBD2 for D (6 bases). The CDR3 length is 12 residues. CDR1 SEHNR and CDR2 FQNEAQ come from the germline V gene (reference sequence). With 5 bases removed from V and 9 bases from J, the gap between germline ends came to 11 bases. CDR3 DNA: TGTGCCAGCAGCCAGGGACTGACTGAGCAGTTCTTC. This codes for CASSQGLTEQFF.

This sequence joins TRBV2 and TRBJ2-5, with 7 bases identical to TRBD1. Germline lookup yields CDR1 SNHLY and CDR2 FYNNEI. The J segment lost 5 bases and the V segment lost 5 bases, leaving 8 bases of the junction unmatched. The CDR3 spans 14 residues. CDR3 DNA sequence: TGTGCCAGCAGTACGGACAGGCCCCAGGAGACCCAGTACTTC. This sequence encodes CASSTDRPQETQYF.

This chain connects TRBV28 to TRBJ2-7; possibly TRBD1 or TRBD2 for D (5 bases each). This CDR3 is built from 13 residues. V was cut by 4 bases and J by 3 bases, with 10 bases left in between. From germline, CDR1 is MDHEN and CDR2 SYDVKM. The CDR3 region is CASSSGTFYEQYF. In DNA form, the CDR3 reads TGTGCCAGCAGTTCAGGGACCTTCTACGAGCAGTACTTC.

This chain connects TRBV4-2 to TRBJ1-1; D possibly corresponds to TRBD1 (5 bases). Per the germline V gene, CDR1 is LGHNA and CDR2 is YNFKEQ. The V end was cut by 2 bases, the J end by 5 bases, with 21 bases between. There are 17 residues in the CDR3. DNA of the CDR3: TGTGCCAGCAGCCAAAAGGCCGGGGGAAGGGTTAGAACTGAAGCTTTCTTT. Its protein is CASSQKAGGRVRTEAFF.

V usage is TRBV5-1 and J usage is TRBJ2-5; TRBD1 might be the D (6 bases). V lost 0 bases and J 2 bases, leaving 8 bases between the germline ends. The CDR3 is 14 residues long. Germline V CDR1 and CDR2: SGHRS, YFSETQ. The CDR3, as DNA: TGCGCCAGCAGCTTGGTTACAGGGCAAGAGACCCAGTACTTC. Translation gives CASSLVTGQETQYF.

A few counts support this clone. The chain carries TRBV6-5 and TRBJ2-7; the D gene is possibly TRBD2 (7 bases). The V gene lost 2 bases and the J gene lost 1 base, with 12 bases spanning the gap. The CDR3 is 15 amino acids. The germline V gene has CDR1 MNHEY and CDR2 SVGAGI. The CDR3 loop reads CASSYGRGRSYEQYF. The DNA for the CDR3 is TGTGCCAGCAGTTACGGGCGGGGGCGGTCCTACGAGCAGTACTTC.

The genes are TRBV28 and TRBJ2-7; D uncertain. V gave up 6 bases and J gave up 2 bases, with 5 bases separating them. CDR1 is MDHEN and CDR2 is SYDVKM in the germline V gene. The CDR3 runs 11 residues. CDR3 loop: CASSYTYEQYF. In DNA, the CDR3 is TGTGCCAGCAGCTATACCTACGAGCAGTACTTC.

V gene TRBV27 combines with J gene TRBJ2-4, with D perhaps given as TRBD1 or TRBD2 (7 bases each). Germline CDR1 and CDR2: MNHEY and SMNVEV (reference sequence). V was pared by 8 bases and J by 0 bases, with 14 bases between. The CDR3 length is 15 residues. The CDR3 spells CASHSGGVAKNIQYF. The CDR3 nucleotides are TGTGCCAGCCACTCAGGGGGGGTAGCCAAAAACATTCAGTACTTC.

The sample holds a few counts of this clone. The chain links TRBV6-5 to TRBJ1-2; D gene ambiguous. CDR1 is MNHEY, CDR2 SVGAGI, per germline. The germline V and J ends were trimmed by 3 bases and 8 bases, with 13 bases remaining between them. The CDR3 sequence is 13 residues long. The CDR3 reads CASSYTGSRGYTF. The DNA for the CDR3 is TGTGCCAGCAGTTATACCGGCAGTCGCGGCTACACCTTC.

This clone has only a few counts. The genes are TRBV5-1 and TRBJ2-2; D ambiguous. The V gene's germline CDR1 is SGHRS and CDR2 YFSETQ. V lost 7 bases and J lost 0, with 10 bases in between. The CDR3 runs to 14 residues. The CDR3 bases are TGCGCCAGCGGCGAACTGACGAACACCGGGGAGCTGTTTTTT. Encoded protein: CASGELTNTGELFF.

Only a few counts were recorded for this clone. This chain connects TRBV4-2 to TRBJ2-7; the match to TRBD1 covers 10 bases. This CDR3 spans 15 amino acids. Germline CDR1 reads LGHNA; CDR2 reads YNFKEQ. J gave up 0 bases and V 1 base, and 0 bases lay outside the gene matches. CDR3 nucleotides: TGTGCCAGCAGCCAAGGGACAGGGGGCTCCTACGAGCAGTACTTC. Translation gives CASSQGTGGSYEQYF.

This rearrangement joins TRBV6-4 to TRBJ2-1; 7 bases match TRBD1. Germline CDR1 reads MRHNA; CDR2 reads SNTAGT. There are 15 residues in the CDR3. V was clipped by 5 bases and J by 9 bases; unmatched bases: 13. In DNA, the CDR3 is TGTGCCAGCAGTTCGGACAGGTCTGGTGGGAGTGAGCAGTTCTTC. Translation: CASSSDRSGGSEQFF.

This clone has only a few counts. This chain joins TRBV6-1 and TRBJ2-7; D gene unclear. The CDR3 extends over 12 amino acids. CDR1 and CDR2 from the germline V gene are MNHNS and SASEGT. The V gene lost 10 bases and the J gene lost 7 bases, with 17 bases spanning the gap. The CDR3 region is CATTHNPLEQYF. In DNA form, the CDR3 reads TGTGCCACCACACACAATCCCCTAGAGCAGTACTTC.

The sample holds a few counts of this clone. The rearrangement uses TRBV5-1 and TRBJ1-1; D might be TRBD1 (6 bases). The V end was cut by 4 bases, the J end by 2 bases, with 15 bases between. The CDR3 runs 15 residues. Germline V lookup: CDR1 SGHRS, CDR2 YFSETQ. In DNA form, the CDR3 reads TGCGCCAGCAGCAGCGTGATAGGGGGTAACACTGAAGCTTTCTTT. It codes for CASSSVIGGNTEAFF.

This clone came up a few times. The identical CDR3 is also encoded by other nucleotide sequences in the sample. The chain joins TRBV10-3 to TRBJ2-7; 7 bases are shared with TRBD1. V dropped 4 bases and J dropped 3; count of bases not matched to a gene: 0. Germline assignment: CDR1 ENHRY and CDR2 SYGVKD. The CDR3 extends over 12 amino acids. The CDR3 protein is CAISGDSYEQYF. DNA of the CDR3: TGTGCCATCAGTGGGGACAGCTACGAGCAGTACTTC.

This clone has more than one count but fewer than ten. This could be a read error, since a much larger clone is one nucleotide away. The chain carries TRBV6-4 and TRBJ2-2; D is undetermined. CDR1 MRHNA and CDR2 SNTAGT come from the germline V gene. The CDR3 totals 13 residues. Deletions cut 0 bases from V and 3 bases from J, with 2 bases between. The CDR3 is CASSDSYTGELFF. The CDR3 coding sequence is TGTGCCAGCAGTGACTCGTACACCGGGGAGCTGTTTTTT.

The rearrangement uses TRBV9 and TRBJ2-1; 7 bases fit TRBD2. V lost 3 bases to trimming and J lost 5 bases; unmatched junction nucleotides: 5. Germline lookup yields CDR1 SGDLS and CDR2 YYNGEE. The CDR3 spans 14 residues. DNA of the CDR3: TGTGCCAGCAGCGGGGGGGGTATGAACAATGAGCAGTTCTTC. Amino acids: CASSGGGMNNEQFF.